Below, 27 T cell receptor beta chains from the same sample are listed, as sequenced in a study of blood T cell repertoires in COVID-19 (dated by TCRdb to the early 2020s). Receptors were amplified or captured by the immunoSEQ multiplex PCR assay. The source is immuneACCESS, and TCRdb retained only in-frame sequences with V and J called. Part of the clones is not carried over; for the studies checked, unresolved V genes explain less than half of this, and the remainder is unexplained. The sample includes about 200,000 clones, with roughly 84% observed a single time. Of the sample, around 25% is held by the ten largest clones. The sequenced material came from peripheral blood. The receptors were sampled from a man aged 35-49 years with acute or convalescent COVID-19.

The chain is built from TRBV19 and TRBJ1-2; D is undetermined. The V end lost 7 bases, the J end lost 2 bases, and 11 bases lay between the germline ends. This CDR3 region has 13 residues. The V gene's germline CDR1 is LNHDA and CDR2 SQIVND (reference sequence). The CDR3 sequence: CASKEQTNYGYTF. In nucleotides, the CDR3 is TGTGCCAGTAAGGAGCAGACGAACTATGGCTACACCTTC.

Points on this clone: A clone one base away is much larger, so this may be a read error. V usage is TRBV16 and J usage is TRBJ2-7; weak D call: TRBD1 (6 bases). The CDR3 contains 13 residues. The ends were cut back, 6 bases at V and 0 bases at J, with 9 bases in the middle. Germline V gives CDR1 KGHSY, CDR2 FQNENV. In DNA, the CDR3 is TGTGCCAGCAGTCTGGACAGCTCCTACGAGCAGTACTTC. Its protein is CASSLDSSYEQYF. The full variable domain, its missing parts supplied by reference TRBV16 and TRBJ2-7, is GEEVAQTPKHLVRGEGQKAKLYCAPIKGHSYVFWYQQVLKNEFKFLISFQNENVFDETGMPKERFSAKCLPNSPCSLEIQATKLEDSAVYFCASSLDSSYEQYFGPGTRLTVT.

CDR3 bases: TGTGCCAGTAGGTCGGACAGGGGACGAGGTGTGCAGTACTTC. Translating it yields CASRSDRGRGVQYF. The genes are TRBV19 and TRBJ2-7; 9 bases match TRBD1. Germline V gives CDR1 LNHDA, CDR2 SQIVND (reference sequence). Losses at the gene ends were 6 bases for V and 9 bases for J; bases not matched to a gene: 12. The length of the CDR3 is 14 residues.

The chain combines TRBV7-9 with TRBJ2-3, with 9 bases that match TRBD2. V lost 8 bases to trimming and J lost 4 bases; unmatched junction nucleotides: 13. From germline, CDR1 is SEHNR and CDR2 FQNEAQ (reference sequence). The CDR3 has 16 amino acids. The CDR3 loop reads CASQPPGLANADTQYF. CDR3 nucleotide sequence: TGTGCCAGCCAACCACCGGGACTAGCAAACGCAGATACGCAGTATTTT.

V gene TRBV19 combines with J gene TRBJ1-2; 7 bases line up with TRBD1. The V segment lost 1 base and the J segment 4 bases; nucleotides outside the gene matches: 6. The CDR3 has 15 residues. Germline-derived CDR1 and CDR2 are LNHDA and SQIVND (reference sequence). This chain's CDR3 is CASSIGLEGAYGYTF. CDR3 nucleotide sequence: TGTGCCAGTAGTATAGGTCTCGAGGGGGCCTATGGCTACACCTTC. Drawing the rest from reference TRBV19 and TRBJ1-2, the complete variable domain is DGGITQSPKYLFRKEGQNVTLSCEQNLNHDAMYWYRQDPGQGLRLIYYSQIVNDFQKGDIAEGYSVSREKKESFPLTVTSAQKNPTAFYLCASSIGLEGAYGYTFGSGTRLTVV.

This chain links TRBV7-8 with TRBJ1-2; the match to TRBD1 covers 8 bases. This CDR3 comprises 17 residues. Germline CDR1 SGHVS, CDR2 FQNEAQ. V shed 4 bases and J 2 bases; nucleotides not matched to a gene: 12. The CDR3 loop reads CASSSPGQENTNYGYTF. The CDR3, as DNA: TGTGCCAGCAGCTCTCCGGGACAGGAGAATACCAACTATGGCTACACCTTC.

CDR3 sequence reads: CASSETGFTGNTIYF. In DNA, the CDR3 is TGTGCCAGCAGTGAAACGGGGTTCACTGGAAACACCATATATTTT. The rearrangement joins TRBV6-1 to TRBJ1-3; unclear D gene. The V end lost 2 bases, the J end lost 2 bases, and 10 bases lay between the germline ends. This CDR3 spans 15 amino acids. Germline CDR1 reads MNHNS; CDR2 reads SASEGT.

This sequence joins TRBV10-2 and TRBJ2-1; D uncertain. Germline V gene sequence: CDR1 WSHSY, CDR2 SAAADI. V lost 4 bases to trimming and J lost 5 bases, with 3 bases between them. The CDR3 loop spans 11 amino acids. The CDR3 loop is CASSGDNEQFF. Written as DNA, the CDR3 is TGCGCCAGCAGTGGAGACAATGAGCAGTTCTTC.

The CDR3 spells CASSLAGQGSPLHF. The CDR3 bases are TGTGCCAGCAGCTTAGCGGGACAGGGTTCACCCCTCCACTTT. The chain employs TRBV7-9 and TRBJ1-6; 9 positions agree with TRBD1. V shed 0 bases, J shed 9 bases, and the junction held 0 bases outside the gene matches. Germline V gene data show CDR1 as SEHNR and CDR2 as FQNEAQ (reference sequence). CDR3 length: 14 residues.

The chain combines TRBV7-8 with TRBJ1-5; 7 nucleotides line up with TRBD1. This CDR3 is built from 14 residues. Germline CDR1 SGHVS, CDR2 FQNEAQ. V dropped 5 bases and J dropped 2; count of bases not matched to a gene: 3. The CDR3 bases are TGTGCCAGCAGCGGACAGGCGGGCAATCAGCCCCAGCATTTT. Its protein is CASSGQAGNQPQHF.

The rearrangement uses TRBV12-3 or TRBV12-4 and TRBJ1-5; D is uncertain. Between the trimmed V and J ends, which lost 5 bases and 9 bases, there was a span of 14 bases. CDR3 length: 13 residues. The CDR3 loop reads CASSLDEAAPQHF. The CDR3 region has the DNA TGTGCCAGCAGTCTGGATGAGGCTGCGCCCCAGCATTTT.

The rearrangement joins TRBV7-6 to TRBJ2-7, with D unresolved. The CDR3 extends over 14 amino acids. The V end lost 0 bases, the J end lost 9 bases, and 15 bases lay between the germline ends. Looked up from germline, CDR1 is SGHVS and CDR2 is FNYEAQ. The CDR3 loop reads CASSLASSVTGQYF. CDR3 in DNA: TGTGCCAGCAGCTTAGCGTCATCAGTGACGGGGCAGTACTTC.

V and J are TRBV7-8 and TRBJ2-3; D remains ambiguous. Germline V CDR1 and CDR2: SGHVS, FQNEAQ. Deletions cut 1 base from V and 8 bases from J, with 10 bases between. CDR3 length: 13 residues. The CDR3 nucleotides are TGTGCCAGCAGCTTAGGAACGACAAGTACGCAGTATTTT. This codes for CASSLGTTSTQYF.

The V and J genes are TRBV4-3 and TRBJ2-7; TRBD1 is a possible D gene (6 bases). Germline lookup yields CDR1 LGHNA and CDR2 YSLEER. The CDR3 consists of 15 residues. Trimming shortened V by 1 base and J by 0 bases, and 10 bases separated the two germline ends. The CDR3 reads CASSQVQGSSYEQYF. In nucleotides, the CDR3 is TGCGCCAGCAGCCAAGTTCAGGGGAGCTCCTACGAGCAGTACTTC.

This chain links TRBV5-5 with TRBJ2-2; maybe TRBD1 (6 bases). CDR3 length equals 17 residues. Trimming left V 4 bases short and J 3 bases short, with 19 bases between. The V gene's germline CDR1 is SGHKS and CDR2 YYEKEE (reference sequence). The DNA of the CDR3 is TGTGCCAGCAGCGCGACGGGACAATTGAAGGACACCGGGGAGCTGTTTTTT. Translating it yields CASSATGQLKDTGELFF. Filled out from reference TRBV5-5 and TRBJ2-2, the complete variable domain reads DAGVTQSPTHLIKTRGQQVTLRCSPISGHKSVSWYQQVLGQGPQFIFQYYEKEERGRGNFPDRFSARQFPNYSSELNVNALLLGDSALYLCASSATGQLKDTGELFFGEGSRLTVL.

The chain couples TRBV15 to TRBJ1-2; D is undetermined. There are 14 residues in the CDR3. The V gene lost 0 bases and the J gene lost 1 base, with 6 bases spanning the gap. CDR1 and CDR2 from the germline V gene are LNHNV and YYDKDF (reference sequence). The CDR3 sequence is CATSREDYNYGYTF. The CDR3 DNA follows: TGTGCCACCAGCAGAGAGGACTATAACTATGGCTACACCTTC.

This clone was counted between two and nine times. V gene TRBV5-4 combines with J gene TRBJ2-2; 7 nucleotides match TRBD1. CDR3 length: 15 amino acids. V lost 3 bases, J lost 0 bases, and 2 bases stayed unmatched. In germline, CDR1 is SGHNT, CDR2 YYREEE (reference sequence). CDR3 in amino acids: CASSSGTANTGELFF. CDR3 DNA: TGTGCCAGCAGCTCCGGGACAGCGAACACCGGGGAGCTGTTTTTT. The whole variable domain, filled in from reference TRBV5-4 and TRBJ2-2, reads ETGVTQSPTHLIKTRGQQVTLRCSSQSGHNTVSWYQQALGQGPQFIFQYYREEENGRGNFPPRFSGLQFPNYSSELNVNALELDDSALYLCASSSGTANTGELFFGEGSRLTVL.

V usage is TRBV7-9 and J usage is TRBJ2-1; the D gene is possibly TRBD2 (6 bases). CDR1 is SEHNR, CDR2 FQNEAQ, per germline (reference sequence). The CDR3 extends over 16 amino acids. Trimming took off 0 bases at V and 7 bases at J, with 16 bases between the two ends. The CDR3 DNA reads as TGTGCCAGCAGCTTAGCGAAGGGACTCCAGGAGAATGAGCAGTTCTTC. Its protein product is CASSLAKGLQENEQFF.

The J gene is TRBJ1-1, the V gene TRBV2; 7 bases match TRBD1. Germline trimming cut 5 bases from V and 1 base from J; bases unmatched to any gene: 4. The CDR3 extends over 14 amino acids. Germline CDR1 is SNHLY and CDR2 is FYNNEI. The CDR3 nucleotides read TGTGCCAGCAGTCGACAGGGAGAGAACACTGAAGCTTTCTTT. Protein product: CASSRQGENTEAFF.

V gene TRBV5-4 combines with J gene TRBJ2-3; 9 positions match TRBD1. This CDR3 has 15 residues. The germline CDR1 and CDR2 sequences are SGHNT and YYREEE (reference sequence). J was trimmed by 5 bases and V by 3 bases; bases with no gene match: 7. The CDR3 sequence is CASSSVTGGRDTQYF. The CDR3 region has the DNA TGTGCCAGCAGCTCAGTGACAGGGGGAAGAGATACGCAGTATTTT.

This clone was seen only a few times. This sequence joins TRBV6-1 and TRBJ1-5, with D unresolved. Per germline, CDR1 MNHNS and CDR2 SASEGT. V was clipped by 2 bases and J by 0 bases, with 11 bases between them. The CDR3 length is 16 residues. As DNA, the CDR3 is TGTGCCAGCAGTGAATTGTCACTTTATAGCAATCAGCCCCAGCATTTT. This gives the protein CASSELSLYSNQPQHF.

The J gene is TRBJ2-1, the V gene TRBV10-1; 7 nucleotides agree with TRBD2. CDR1 is WNHNN and CDR2 is SYGVQD in the germline V gene (reference sequence). The junction had 7 bases not matched to a gene; V was cut back by 2 bases and J by 6 bases. The CDR3 runs to 15 residues. CDR3 amino acids: CASSELTSGGNEQFF. The CDR3 coding sequence is TGCGCCAGCAGTGAGCTAACGTCGGGGGGCAATGAGCAGTTCTTC.

This clone came up a few times. This chain links TRBV7-9 with TRBJ1-4, with 7 bases fitting TRBD1. The CDR3 is 14 amino acids. The germline V gene has CDR1 SEHNR and CDR2 FQNEAQ (reference sequence). The J segment lost 6 bases and the V segment lost 4 bases, leaving 5 bases of the junction unmatched. The chain's CDR3 is CASSSRGQDEKLFF. In nucleotides, the CDR3 is TGTGCCAGCAGCTCCCGCGGACAGGATGAAAAACTGTTTTTT. Together with reference TRBV7-9 and TRBJ1-4, the CDR3 gives the full variable domain: DTGVSQNPRHKITKRGQNVTFRCDPISEHNRLYWYRQTLGQGPEFLTYFQNEAQLEKSRLLSDRFSAERPKGSFSTLEIQRTEQGDSAMYLCASSSRGQDEKLFFGSGTQLSVL.

The CDR3 coding sequence is TGTGCCAGCAGCCCCTTAGACGGGAAAGAGACCCAGTACTTC. Translation: CASSPLDGKETQYF. V usage is TRBV14 and J usage is TRBJ2-5; TRBD2 is a possible D gene (5 bases). The CDR3 sequence is 14 residues long. Trimming pared 4 bases from V and 3 bases from J, leaving 12 bases between. Germline lookup yields CDR1 SGHDN and CDR2 FVKESK. Using reference TRBV14 and TRBJ2-5 for the parts outside the CDR3, the full variable domain is EAGVTQFPSHSVIEKGQTVTLRCDPISGHDNLYWYRRVMGKEIKFLLHFVKESKQDESGMPNNRFLAERTGGTYSTLKVQPAELEDSGVYFCASSPLDGKETQYFGPGTRLLVL.

The chain is built from TRBV14 and TRBJ2-7, with 9 nucleotides matching TRBD2. CDR1 and CDR2 from the germline V gene are SGHDN and FVKESK. The CDR3 totals 16 residues. V shed 3 bases and J 2 bases; nucleotides not matched to a gene: 8. The CDR3, as DNA: TGTGCCAGCAGCCATCGAACTAGCGGGCTTACCTACGAGCAGTACTTC. Its protein is CASSHRTSGLTYEQYF.

The chain is built from TRBV7-6 and TRBJ2-2; 7 bases line up with TRBD1. Germline values: CDR1 SGHVS, CDR2 FNYEAQ. V lost 5 bases and J lost 7; bases outside the gene matches: 10. This CDR3 spans 15 amino acids. The CDR3 here is CASSPRQGNNGELFF. In DNA form, the CDR3 reads TGTGCCAGCAGCCCACGACAGGGTAATAACGGGGAGCTGTTTTTT.

The chain links TRBV19 to TRBJ1-1; 8 bases fit TRBD1. This CDR3 is 18 amino acids long. Germline V lookup: CDR1 LNHDA, CDR2 SQIVND (reference sequence). V lost 4 bases, J lost 1 base, and 14 bases stayed unmatched. CDR3 amino acids: CASSNPWTGPPRNTEAFF. The CDR3 nucleotides are TGTGCCAGTAGTAACCCATGGACAGGGCCCCCGCGGAACACTGAAGCTTTCTTT.